A selection of T cell receptor beta chains follows, all from one sample in a study of human T cells and chemical hapten exposure. One entry per CDR3 protein, called by TCRdb with MiXCR from the RACE reads. The sample carries around 260,000 distinct CDR3 sequences, roughly 8.9% recorded once. The specimen comprised whole blood, sampled in connection with sensitization to the hapten diphenylcyclopropenone (DPC). The receptors shown here come from a woman aged 40 to 49 with alopecia areata. Some clones in this sample may be carry-over from other donors' samples. Each CDR3 is given with its conserved first and last residue. D genes are given only for firm matches. Not every row has a clone size; where given, it reads once, few, many or a size class.

j_call d_call v_call clone_size cdr3_nt cdr3_aa
TRBJ1-2 NA TRBV29-1 NA TGCAGCGGGGCCGCAGGGCCCTATGGCTACACCTTC CSGAAGPYGYTF
TRBJ2-5 NA TRBV6-9 many TGTGCCTCCCAAAGGGGGGCGGAGACCCAGTACTTC CASQRGAETQYF
TRBJ2-2 TRBD2 TRBV9 few TGTGCCAGCAGCGTAGCGACTAGCGGGATGGTCGGGGAGCTGTTTTTT CASSVATSGMVGELFF
TRBJ2-7 TRBD1 TRBV9 few TGTGCCAGCAGCGCCGGGACAGGCAACTCCTACGAGCAGTACTTC CASSAGTGNSYEQYF
TRBJ1-1 TRBD1 TRBV7-9 many TGTGCCAGCAGCAAAACAGGGGGCCTCCACACTGAAGCTTTCTTT CASSKTGGLHTEAFF
TRBJ2-2 TRBD1 TRBV11-2 few TGTGCCAGCAGCTGGGACAGAAACACCGGGGAGCTGTTTTTT CASSWDRNTGELFF
TRBJ1-3 NA TRBV11-2 few TGTGCCAGCAGTCGGGAGAGGGTAGGAAACACCATATATTTT CASSRERVGNTIYF
TRBJ2-1 TRBD2 TRBV20-1 many TGCAGTGCTGTTACTAGCGGGGGTTACAATGAGCAGTTCTTC CSAVTSGGYNEQFF
TRBJ1-5 NA TRBV20-1 many TGCAGTGCTAGGCCCCAAGGGGGTCAGCCCCAGCATTTT CSARPQGGQPQHF
TRBJ2-3 NA TRBV7-9 many TGTGCCAGCAGCTTGTACCGGGACACAGATACGCAGTATTTT CASSLYRDTDTQYF
TRBJ2-3 TRBD2 TRBV7-2 few TGTGCCAGCAGCCCAGCCGCGGGAGAGGCAGATACGCAGTATTTT CASSPAAGEADTQYF
TRBJ2-2 NA TRBV6-2/TRBV6-3 many TGTGCCAGCAATTGGCCCAACACCGGGGAGCTGTTTTTT CASNWPNTGELFF
TRBJ2-4 TRBD1 TRBV12-3/TRBV12-4 NA TGTGCCAGCAGTGGGGACAGTTCCATTCAGTACTTC CASSGDSSIQYF
TRBJ2-1 TRBD2 TRBV24-1 NA TGTGCCACCGGACTAGCCACCCACAATGAGCAGTTCTTC CATGLATHNEQFF
TRBJ2-7 NA TRBV4-2 few TGTGCCAGCAGCCAAGATCAACAGGACGGCCGCTACGAGCAGTACTTC CASSQDQQDGRYEQYF
TRBJ2-1 TRBD2 TRBV12-3/TRBV12-4 NA TGTGCCAGCAGTCCGAGACTAGCGGACTACAATGAGCAGTTCTTC CASSPRLADYNEQFF
TRBJ2-5 NA TRBV24-1 few TGTGCCACCAGTCCCGAGGGAGGGACCCAGTACTTC CATSPEGGTQYF
TRBJ2-6 NA TRBV6-5 many TGTGCCAGCAGCCGGGGCGGGTCGTGGAGCTCTGGGGCCAACGTCCTGACTTTC CASSRGGSWSSGANVLTF
TRBJ2-3 NA TRBV11-1 NA TGTGCCAGCAGCCTCAGCGGGCCTAGCACAGATACGCAGTATTTT CASSLSGPSTDTQYF
TRBJ2-7 TRBD1 TRBV5-1 many TGCGCCAGCAGCAACTCAGGGGGCTACGAGCAGTACTTC CASSNSGGYEQYF
TRBJ2-3 TRBD1 TRBV4-1 NA TGCGCCAGCAGCCAGCCGGGACAGAGCACAGATACGCAGTATTTT CASSQPGQSTDTQYF
TRBJ2-3 NA TRBV28 NA TGTGCCAGCGTCCCCTCGGCAGGGCGCCCCACAGATACGCAGTATTTT CASVPSAGRPTDTQYF
TRBJ2-2 NA TRBV6-2/TRBV6-3 many TGTGCCAGCAGTTACTCGGCTGGGGACACCGGGGAGCTGTTTTTT CASSYSAGDTGELFF
TRBJ2-3 NA TRBV7-2 NA TGTGCCAGCAGCTTAGTAGGGAGTCCCCGCACAGATACGCAGTATTTT CASSLVGSPRTDTQYF
TRBJ2-5 TRBD1 TRBV3-1 NA TGTGCCAGCAGCCAAGGGACAGGGCAAGAGACCCAGTACTTC CASSQGTGQETQYF
TRBJ2-1 NA TRBV5-5 NA TGTGCCAGCAGCTTTCTAGAGAATGAGCAGTTCTTC CASSFLENEQFF
TRBJ2-3 NA TRBV7-2 many TGTGCCAGCAGTCTAGCGTACGGGACAGATACGCAGTATTTT CASSLAYGTDTQYF
TRBJ2-3 TRBD2 TRBV7-8 few TGTGCCAGCAGCACCGGGACTAGCGGGAGTAGGGGGACGCAGTATTTT CASSTGTSGSRGTQYF
TRBJ1-1 TRBD1 TRBV20-1 few TGCAGTGCTAGGACTCCTCGACAGGGGATGAACACTGAAGCTTTCTTT CSARTPRQGMNTEAFF
TRBJ2-1 TRBD2 TRBV20-1 few TGCAGTGGGATGGTTGGCGGGAGAACGAATGAGCAGTTCTTC CSGMVGGRTNEQFF
TRBJ1-3 NA TRBV29-1 NA TGCAGCGTTGAGACCCTCCGACCGGGAGTCTCTGGAAACACCATATATTTT CSVETLRPGVSGNTIYF
TRBJ2-7 NA TRBV14 many TGTGCCAGCAGCCAAGAGGCACACCCATCCTACGAGCAGTACTTC CASSQEAHPSYEQYF
TRBJ1-1 NA TRBV6-2/TRBV6-3 NA TGTGCCAGCAGCCCTTACAGGGACAACACTGAAGCTTTCTTT CASSPYRDNTEAFF
TRBJ1-1 NA TRBV28 many TGTGCCAGCAGTTTAGTGGCAGGGAATGAAGCTTTCTTT CASSLVAGNEAFF
TRBJ2-2 TRBD2 TRBV10-2 NA TGCGCCAGCAGATCGAAGCGGGAGGAAACCGGGGAGCTGTTTTTT CASRSKREETGELFF
TRBJ1-2 TRBD1 TRBV5-1 NA TGCGCCAGCAGCCCGGGACAGAATAATGGCTACACCTTC CASSPGQNNGYTF
TRBJ2-5 NA TRBV7-2 many TGTGCCAGCAGCTTAGCGTACTACGACCAAGAGACCCAGTACTTC CASSLAYYDQETQYF
TRBJ2-5 NA TRBV7-8 NA TGTGCCAGCAGCTTATCCGTAACACAGCAAGAGACCCAGTACTTC CASSLSVTQQETQYF
TRBJ2-4 TRBD1 TRBV28 NA TGTGCCAGCAGGCAAGGGGGCTCCTCAGCCAAAAACATTCAGTACTTC CASRQGGSSAKNIQYF
TRBJ1-2 TRBD1 TRBV11-2 NA TGTGCCAGCAGCCGGACAGGGGAGAATGGCTACACCTTC CASSRTGENGYTF
TRBJ2-3 NA TRBV7-9 NA TGTGCCAGCATCGAAGAGGGGCGGAGTTGGGATACGCAGTATTTT CASIEEGRSWDTQYF
TRBJ2-5 NA TRBV7-2 NA TGTGCCAGCCGAGGGGGGGGAGCCCAAGAGACCCAGTACTTC CASRGGGAQETQYF
TRBJ2-6 NA TRBV6-2/TRBV6-3 few TGTGCCAGCGCGTTTTCTGGGGCCAACGTCCTGACTTTC CASAFSGANVLTF
TRBJ2-2 TRBD2 TRBV7-2 once TGTGCCAGCAGCTCGTATCTAGCGGCAACCACCGGGGAGCTGTTTTTT CASSSYLAATTGELFF
TRBJ2-5 NA TRBV11-2 once TGTGCCAGCGGTACGCTTCAAGAGACCCAGTACTTC CASGTLQETQYF
TRBJ1-2 NA TRBV2 NA TGTGCCAGCGGCGGGCCTTATGGCTACACCTTC CASGGPYGYTF
TRBJ2-1 TRBD2 TRBV20-1 few TGCAGTGCTAGGTCGAGCGGGAGTAAAAATGAGCAGTTCTTC CSARSSGSKNEQFF
TRBJ1-6 NA TRBV5-5 NA TGTGCCAGCAGCTTGGTTGAGGAAATCTTAAGAAATTCACCCCTCCACTTT CASSLVEEILRNSPLHF
TRBJ2-5 NA TRBV5-6 NA TGTGCCAGCAGCTTGCTAGGGGGTCTGCCTGAGACCCAGTACTTC CASSLLGGLPETQYF
TRBJ1-5 NA TRBV6-2/TRBV6-3 NA TGTGCCAGCAGTTACATGATACTCTTAAACGGGGGCAATCAGCCCCAGCATTTT CASSYMILLNGGNQPQHF
TRBJ2-5 NA TRBV5-4 NA TGTGCCAGCAGCTTCCGGGACCTCCAAGAGACCCAGTACTTC CASSFRDLQETQYF
TRBJ2-5 NA TRBV29-1 few TGCAGCGTTGTAGTCGGGGCAGCACAAGAGACCCAGTACTTC CSVVVGAAQETQYF
TRBJ2-1 NA TRBV29-1 NA TGCAGCGTTGAGGGGCTTAATGAGCAGTTCTTC CSVEGLNEQFF
TRBJ2-3 NA TRBV18 few TGTGCCAGCTCACCTCGGGGTGGAGCGTTCTTCACAGATACGCAGTATTTT CASSPRGGAFFTDTQYF
TRBJ2-7 NA TRBV5-5 few TGTGCCAGCAGCCACTCGGGGCTAACCTACGAGCAGTACTTC CASSHSGLTYEQYF
TRBJ2-2 NA TRBV7-9 many TGTGCCAGCAGCTCTTCGGGGATCTTGGGGCTGACCGGGGAGCTGTTTTTT CASSSSGILGLTGELFF
TRBJ2-3 NA TRBV30 NA TGTGCCTGGAGCGGGTCCACAGATACGCAGTATTTT CAWSGSTDTQYF
TRBJ2-3 NA TRBV9 many TGTGCCAGCAAAGGAGGCGGGGGCACAGATACGCAGTATTTT CASKGGGGTDTQYF
TRBJ2-1 NA TRBV5-1 few TGCGCCAGCAGCGCGGGGAGCTCCTACAATGAGCAGTTCTTC CASSAGSSYNEQFF